This T cell receptor beta chain was identified during a study of beta chain features in type 1 diabetes. Findings and limits, study-wide: Moderate yet significant TCRB CDR3 shortening was seen in Type 1 diabetes patients in all four CD4+ subsets. For patients and controls alike, PCR might favor shorter templates to the same degree.

The sample holds a few counts of this clone. Its antigen is still unknown. The CDR3 sequence is 16 residues long. Germline V gives CDR1 SGHVS, CDR2 FNYEAQ. The V end lost 0 bases, the J end lost 4 bases, and 15 bases lay between the germline ends. The investigators reverse transcribed all of the isolated RNA, so they sequenced expressed TCRB transcripts. The repertoire was sequenced with immunoSEQ multiplex PCR; TCRdb's copy has only in-frame clones and lacks some. The table lists roughly 220,000 clones, around 15% of them singletons. The sequence was obtained from a man aged 30-40 years with type 1 diabetes. V is TRBV7-6 and J is TRBJ2-5; D is unclear. Sequencing used naive CD4+ T cells from blood. DNA of the CDR3: TGTGCCAGCAGCTTAGCTTATCAAGGGCTAGGAGAGACCCAGTACTTC. Amino acid sequence: CASSLAYQGLGETQYF.